Below are 14 T cell receptor beta chains sequenced from a single sample in a study of blood T cell repertoires in COVID-19. The repertoire was sequenced with immunoSEQ multiplex PCR; TCRdb's copy has only in-frame clones and lacks some. Of about 350,000 clones in the sample, over 75% were seen once. Material for sequencing was PBMCs or T cells enriched from blood (not recorded which). The receptors stem from a woman aged 25 to 39 who had recovered from COVID-19.

J is TRBJ2-3 and V is TRBV30; D remains ambiguous. Trimming cost V 2 bases and J 6 bases, with 9 bases left between them. This CDR3 is built from 12 residues. CDR1 is GTSNPN, CDR2 SVGIG, per germline (reference sequence). The CDR3 region is CAWSPYWDTQYF. The DNA of the CDR3 is TGTGCCTGGAGTCCCTACTGGGATACGCAGTATTTT.

The rearrangement joins TRBV5-1 to TRBJ1-4, with D tentatively TRBD1 (6 bases). There are 14 residues in the CDR3. Looked up from germline, CDR1 is SGHRS and CDR2 is YFSETQ. Between the trimmed V and J ends, which lost 2 bases and 7 bases, there was a span of 12 bases. CDR3 amino acids: CASSFGGGGEKLFF. CDR3 coding DNA: TGCGCCAGCAGCTTTGGGGGCGGCGGTGAAAAACTGTTTTTT.

This chain uses TRBV7-2 with TRBJ1-4, with 7 bases identical to TRBD1. The CDR3 spans 16 residues. V was pared by 1 base and J by 4 bases, with 6 bases of the junction left unmatched. CDR1 is SGHTA, CDR2 FQGNSA, per germline. The DNA for the CDR3 is TGTGCCAGCAGCTTAGACCCTCGGGACAGTAATGAAAAACTGTTTTTT. Translating it yields CASSLDPRDSNEKLFF.

The rearrangement uses TRBV10-3 and TRBJ1-2; TRBD1 agrees at 7 bases. Trimming took 2 bases from V and 2 from J; bases not matched to a gene: 5. In germline, CDR1 is ENHRY, CDR2 SYGVKD. This CDR3 is 15 amino acids long. The CDR3 sequence: CAISEPGTANYGYTF. DNA of the CDR3: TGTGCCATCAGTGAGCCCGGGACAGCAAACTATGGCTACACCTTC.

The gene calls are TRBV12-5 and TRBJ2-3; 9 bases map to TRBD2. This CDR3 is built from 15 residues. Germline lookup yields CDR1 LGHNT and CDR2 FRNRAP. Trimming removed 1 base from V and 1 base from J; junction bases left unmatched: 0. The CDR3, as DNA: TGTGCTAGTGGTTTGGGACTAGCGGGCACAGATACGCAGTATTTT. It is translated as CASGLGLAGTDTQYF.

This clone has a handful of counts. The V call is TRBV12-5, the J call TRBJ1-2; D is unresolved. V was clipped by 8 bases and J by 8 bases, with 15 bases between them. In germline, CDR1 is LGHNT, CDR2 FRNRAP. CDR3 length: 12 residues. The CDR3, as DNA: TGTGCTAGTACCGAAGGAGGATGGGGCTACACCTTC. It is translated as CASTEGGWGYTF.

The chain joins TRBV28 to TRBJ2-7; 7 nucleotides match TRBD1. In germline, CDR1 is MDHEN, CDR2 SYDVKM. The length of the CDR3 is 17 residues. The V and J ends lost 3 bases and 0 bases, in that order; junction bases with no gene match: 11. For the CDR3, the DNA is TGTGCCAGCAGTTTCGCAAGACAGGGCCTCACCTCCTACGAGCAGTACTTC. Translated: CASSFARQGLTSYEQYF.

The chain carries TRBV28 and TRBJ2-1; TRBD1 matches 7 bases. Germline trimming cut 5 bases from V and 7 bases from J; bases unmatched to any gene: 14. The germline CDR1 and CDR2 sequences are MDHEN and SYDVKM. This CDR3 has 16 amino acids. The CDR3 DNA sequence: TGTGCCAGCAGTGACATACGACAGGGTCAAAGGAATGAGCAGTTCTTC. This translates into CASSDIRQGQRNEQFF. The variable domain in full, with the rest retrieved from reference TRBV28 and TRBJ2-1, is DVKVTQSSRYLVKRTGEKVFLECVQDMDHENMFWYRQDPGLGLRLIYFSYDVKMKEKGDIPEGYSVSREKKERFSLILESASTNQTSMYLCASSDIRQGQRNEQFFGPGTRLTVL.

The chain carries TRBV27 and TRBJ1-1, with 8 bases that match TRBD1. Per germline, CDR1 MNHEY and CDR2 SMNVEV (reference sequence). V lost 8 bases to trimming and J lost 5 bases; unmatched junction nucleotides: 7. The CDR3 is 13 residues long. The CDR3, as DNA: TGTGCCAGCCGGACAGGGCTGAGGACTGAAGCTTTCTTT. Its translation: CASRTGLRTEAFF.

The V and J genes are TRBV12-3 or TRBV12-4 and TRBJ1-2; possible D gene TRBD1, 5 bases. CDR3 length: 12 amino acids. Trimming took off 6 bases at V and 8 bases at J, with 13 bases between the two ends. The CDR3 coding sequence is TGTGCCAGCAGCAGGGTCAGTACGGGCTACACCTTC. It codes for CASSRVSTGYTF.

This rearrangement joins TRBV24-1 to TRBJ1-5; the D is unclear. The V and J ends lost 3 bases and 5 bases respectively, with 10 bases between them. The CDR3 spans 14 residues. Germline loops: CDR1 KGHDR, CDR2 SFDVKD. The CDR3 region is CATSDRHTDQPQHF. The CDR3 nucleotides read TGTGCCACCAGTGATAGACATACGGATCAGCCCCAGCATTTT.

This sequence joins TRBV9 and TRBJ2-3; D possibly corresponds to TRBD2 (5 bases). The CDR3 runs 16 residues. The V gene's germline CDR1 is SGDLS and CDR2 YYNGEE. V was cut by 4 bases and J by 2 bases, with 17 bases left in between. The CDR3 DNA is TGTGCCAGCAGCAGAGGGTCCAGCGGAAACACAGATACGCAGTATTTT. Translated, it gives CASSRGSSGNTDTQYF. Variable domain in full (rest from reference TRBV9 and TRBJ2-3): DSGVTQTPKHLITATGQRVTLRCSPRSGDLSVYWYQQSLDQGLQFLIQYYNGEERAKGNILERFSAQQFPDLHSELNLSSLELGDSALYFCASSRGSSGNTDTQYFGPGTRLTVL.

Details on this clone: Compared with germline, one end of the junction differs, possibly owing to a read error. The chain has TRBV20-1 and TRBJ2-3, with D maybe TRBD2 (5 bases). From germline, CDR1 is DFQATT and CDR2 SNEGSKA (reference sequence). CDR3 length: 10 residues. The DNA for the CDR3 is TGCAGTGCCTACTTCGGGGAACAGCTTTTT. Its protein product is CSAYFGEQLF.

The chain joins TRBV13 to TRBJ1-2; D is undetermined. Germline V gene data show CDR1 as PRHDT and CDR2 as FYEKMQ (reference sequence). Trimming shortened V by 4 bases and J by 8 bases, and 17 bases separated the two germline ends. The CDR3 length is 14 residues. The DNA for the CDR3 is TGTGCCAGCAGCTCCCGACCGGGGTCAAACGGCTACACCTTC. Its protein is CASSSRPGSNGYTF.